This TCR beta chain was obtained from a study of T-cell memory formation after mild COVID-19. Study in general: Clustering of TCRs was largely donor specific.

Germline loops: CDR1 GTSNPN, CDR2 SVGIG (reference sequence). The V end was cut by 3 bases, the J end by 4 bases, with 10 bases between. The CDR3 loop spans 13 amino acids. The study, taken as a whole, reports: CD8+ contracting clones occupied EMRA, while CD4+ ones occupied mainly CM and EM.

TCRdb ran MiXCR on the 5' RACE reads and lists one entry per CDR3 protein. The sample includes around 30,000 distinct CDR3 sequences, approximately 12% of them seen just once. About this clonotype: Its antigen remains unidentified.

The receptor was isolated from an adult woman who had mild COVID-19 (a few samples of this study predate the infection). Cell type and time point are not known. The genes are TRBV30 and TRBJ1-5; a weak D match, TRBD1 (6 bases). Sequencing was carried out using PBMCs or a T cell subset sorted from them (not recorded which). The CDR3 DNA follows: TGTGCCTGGAGCGCTACAGGGAATCAGCCCCAGCATTTT. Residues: CAWSATGNQPQHF.